These T cell receptor beta chains were read from a single sample in a study of blood T cell repertoires in COVID-19. The repertoire was sequenced with immunoSEQ multiplex PCR; TCRdb's copy has only in-frame clones and lacks some. The table shows more than 90,000 clones, with roughly 85% occurring only once. What was sequenced was peripheral blood. These receptors were collected from a man between 40 and 49 years old with acute or convalescent COVID-19. Each CDR3 is given with its conserved first and last residue. A D gene is named only where the DNA matches it firmly. Clone sizes are given selectively: once, few, many, or a class where the clone is expanded.

V: TRBV6-5; size: -; J: TRBJ2-4; D: -; DNA: TGTGCCAGCAGTTACTCTGGGGGCCCAAACATTCAGTACTTC; CDR3: CASSYSGGPNIQYF
V: TRBV21-1; size: -; J: TRBJ1-2; D: -; DNA: TGTGCCAGCAGGTTGGGGGCCTACTATGGCTACACCTTC; CDR3: CASRLGAYYGYTF
V: TRBV7-3; size: -; J: TRBJ2-7; D: TRBD2; DNA: TGTGCCAGCAGCTTAACTGGCGGGAGTAGGCCCTACGAGCAGTACTTC; CDR3: CASSLTGGSRPYEQYF
V: TRBV2; size: -; J: TRBJ2-4; D: -; DNA: TGTGCCAGCAAGGTGGGAGAGGCCAAAAACATTCAGTACTTC; CDR3: CASKVGEAKNIQYF
V: TRBV6-5; size: -; J: TRBJ2-3; D: -; DNA: TGTGCCAGCAGTAGGACACCCGACTCCACAGATACGCAGTATTTT; CDR3: CASSRTPDSTDTQYF
V: TRBV18; size: -; J: TRBJ2-5; D: -; DNA: TGTGCCAGCGCCACAAGGGGGGAGACCCAGTACTTC; CDR3: CASATRGETQYF
V: TRBV10-2; size: -; J: TRBJ2-1; D: -; DNA: TGCGCCAGCAGTGCTGGGGCAGGGGGGAATGAGCAGTTCTTC; CDR3: CASSAGAGGNEQFF
V: TRBV6-4; size: once; J: TRBJ1-4; D: TRBD1; DNA: TGTGCCAGCAGGGGACAGGGCGGAACTAATGAAAAACTGTTTTTT; CDR3: CASRGQGGTNEKLFF
V: TRBV5-1; size: -; J: TRBJ2-5; D: -; DNA: TGCGCCAGCAGCTTGGACAGGGCATATCAAGAGACCCAGTACTTC; CDR3: CASSLDRAYQETQYF
V: TRBV18; size: -; J: TRBJ2-7; D: TRBD1; DNA: TGTGCCAGCTCACCATGGGACAGCAGCTACGAGCAGTACTTC; CDR3: CASSPWDSSYEQYF
V: TRBV18; size: -; J: TRBJ1-1; D: -; DNA: TGTGCCAGCTCCCGGGACTTGGGGGACACTGAAGCTTTCTTT; CDR3: CASSRDLGDTEAFF
V: TRBV6-5; size: -; J: TRBJ1-1; D: -; DNA: TGTGCCAGCAGAGGGAGGGGAACTGAAGCTTTCTTT; CDR3: CASRGRGTEAFF
V: TRBV7-6; size: -; J: TRBJ2-5; D: TRBD2; DNA: TGTGCCAGCAGCTTACGACTAGCGGGCCGAGAGACCCAGTACTTC; CDR3: CASSLRLAGRETQYF
V: TRBV18; size: -; J: TRBJ1-1; D: -; DNA: TGTGCCAGCTCACTCTTACAGGGTGACACTGAAGCTTTCTTT; CDR3: CASSLLQGDTEAFF
V: TRBV4-1; size: -; J: TRBJ2-2; D: TRBD2; DNA: TGCGCCAGCAGCCAAGAGGGACGTAGCGGGAGACACACCGGGGAGCTGTTTTTT; CDR3: CASSQEGRSGRHTGELFF
V: TRBV6-2/TRBV6-3; size: -; J: TRBJ1-2; D: -; DNA: TGTGCCAGCAGTCCACTTAACCGTCCGTATGGCTACACCTTC; CDR3: CASSPLNRPYGYTF
V: TRBV9; size: -; J: TRBJ2-1; D: -; DNA: TGTGCCAGCAGCGTAGGGTGGGCAGGGATCTACAATGAGCAGTTCTTC; CDR3: CASSVGWAGIYNEQFF
V: TRBV7-8; size: -; J: TRBJ1-6; D: -; DNA: TGTGCCAGCAGCTCCCGCCGTAACAGGGATAATTCACCCCTCCACTTT; CDR3: CASSSRRNRDNSPLHF
V: TRBV12-3/TRBV12-4; size: -; J: TRBJ1-5; D: -; DNA: TGTGCCAGCAGCCTACAGGGAAATCAGCCCCAGCATTTT; CDR3: CASSLQGNQPQHF
V: TRBV6-5; size: -; J: TRBJ1-2; D: -; DNA: TGTGCCAGCAGCCCCGGGACACCCTCTAACTATGGCTACACCTTC; CDR3: CASSPGTPSNYGYTF
V: TRBV6-1; size: -; J: TRBJ1-2; D: TRBD1; DNA: TGTGCCAGCAGTGACCAGGGGGCGCGTGGCTACACCTTC; CDR3: CASSDQGARGYTF
V: TRBV7-8; size: -; J: TRBJ2-5; D: TRBD1; DNA: TGTGCCAGCAGCTTCGCGGGGGACAGGGGGCGCGAGACCCAGTACTTC; CDR3: CASSFAGDRGRETQYF
V: TRBV19; size: few; J: TRBJ1-1; D: -; DNA: TGTGCCAGTAGTATCGTCGAAGGGGTGGGCACTGAAGCTTTCTTT; CDR3: CASSIVEGVGTEAFF
V: TRBV19; size: few; J: TRBJ2-2; D: TRBD1; DNA: TGTGCCAGTAGTATGGGCCAGGGGGCCGGCACCGGGGAGCTGTTTTTT; CDR3: CASSMGQGAGTGELFF
V: TRBV18; size: -; J: TRBJ2-7; D: -; DNA: TGTGCCAGCTCACCACTTGGGGCTCTGGGTAACGAGCAGTACTTC; CDR3: CASSPLGALGNEQYF
V: TRBV3-1/TRBV3-2; size: -; J: TRBJ2-7; D: -; DNA: TGTGCCAGCAGCCAGGAGACCTTAAGGGACAACTCCTACGAGCAGTACTTC; CDR3: CASSQETLRDNSYEQYF
V: TRBV10-2; size: -; J: TRBJ2-2; D: -; DNA: TGCGCCACCATGGTAACTAGAACCAACACCGGGGAGCTGTTTTTT; CDR3: CATMVTRTNTGELFF
V: TRBV30; size: -; J: TRBJ2-2; D: TRBD2; DNA: TGTGCCTGGCGAGCGGGAGCGGGGTACACCGGGGAGCTGTTTTTT; CDR3: CAWRAGAGYTGELFF